The next 24 T cell receptor beta chains were all read from a single sample in a study of T-cell reconstitution after alpha-beta-depleted transplantation in children. This sample's TCRbeta library carried unique molecular identifier barcodes. TCRdb re-called the PCR reads with MiXCR, one entry per CDR3 protein. The sample lists about 540,000 distinct CDR3 sequences, approximately 20% occurring once. This specimen consisted of PBMCs from the stem cell graft donor, obtained from the stem cell graft. The receptor source for this set is a human donor who donated a stem cell graft to a child with acute lymphoblastic leukemia.

The CDR3 protein is CASSLNTATNEKLFF. In DNA form, the CDR3 reads TGTGCCAGCAGCTTGAACACCGCAACTAATGAAAAACTGTTTTTT. J is TRBJ1-4 and V is TRBV7-8; no firm D call. Germline V lookup: CDR1 SGHVS, CDR2 FQNEAQ. CDR3 size: 15 residues. V lost 3 bases, J lost 0 bases, and 8 bases lay in between. Drawing the rest from reference TRBV7-8 and TRBJ1-4, the complete variable domain is GAGVSQSPRYKVAKRGQDVALRCDPISGHVSLFWYQQALGQGPEFLTYFQNEAQLDKSGLPSDRFFAERPEGSVSTLKIQRTQQEDSAVYLCASSLNTATNEKLFFGSGTQLSVL.

This clonotype turned up a few times. This sequence joins TRBV11-2 and TRBJ2-7; 8 positions agree with TRBD1. The CDR3 length is 17 residues. The germline gives CDR1 SGHAT, CDR2 FQNNGV. Trimming cost V 4 bases and J 0 bases; bases outside gene matches: 11. The CDR3 nucleotides are TGTGCCAGCAGCTCCCGAAGGACAGGGTACAGCTCCTACGAGCAGTACTTC. Translated, it gives CASSSRRTGYSSYEQYF.

This chain joins TRBV5-1 and TRBJ2-5; D may correspond to TRBD1 or TRBD2 (6 bases each). The CDR3 is 15 amino acids. Germline assignment: CDR1 SGHRS and CDR2 YFSETQ. Trimming pared 0 bases from V and 5 bases from J, leaving 14 bases between. CDR3 region: CASSLGRGPEETQYF. The CDR3 nucleotides are TGCGCCAGCAGCTTGGGCCGGGGGCCGGAGGAGACCCAGTACTTC.

This clonotype was observed a few times. The chain recombines TRBV5-1 with TRBJ2-3; possibly TRBD1 or TRBD2 for D (5 bases each). Trimming took 4 bases from V and 2 from J, leaving 20 bases between them. The CDR3 loop spans 17 amino acids. CDR1 is SGHRS and CDR2 is YFSETQ in the germline V gene. CDR3 in DNA: TGCGCCAGCAGCCTCCAGGCAGGGACGGAATTCACAGATACGCAGTATTTT. Encoded protein: CASSLQAGTEFTDTQYF.

This sequence joins TRBV25-1 and TRBJ1-1; 9 positions match TRBD1. The V gene end was trimmed by 4 bases and the J gene end by 11 bases; junction bases not matched to a gene: 8. CDR3 length: 13 amino acids. Germline V gene data show CDR1 as MGHDK and CDR2 as SYGVNS. CDR3 coding DNA: TGTGCCAGCAGTGTCCCGGGACAGGGTTGGGCTTTCTTT. This translates into CASSVPGQGWAFF.

The V call is TRBV5-1, the J call TRBJ2-6; D unresolved. The V and J ends lost 0 bases and 2 bases respectively, with 3 bases between them. The CDR3 sequence is 14 residues long. Per the germline V gene, CDR1 is SGHRS and CDR2 is YFSETQ. The CDR3 region is CASSLATGANVLTF. The CDR3 DNA reads as TGCGCCAGCAGCTTGGCTACTGGGGCCAACGTCCTGACTTTC.

The chain joins TRBV5-1 to TRBJ1-4; no clear D gene. The length of the CDR3 is 12 residues. Trimming removed 0 bases at V and 12 bases at J, with 9 bases between. The V gene's germline CDR1 is SGHRS and CDR2 YFSETQ. The CDR3 here is CASSLEGEELFF. CDR3 DNA: TGCGCCAGCAGCTTGGAGGGAGAAGAACTGTTTTTT. Complete variable domain (other parts from reference TRBV5-1 and TRBJ1-4): KAGVTQTPRYLIKTRGQQVTLSCSPISGHRSVSWYQQTPGQGLQFLFEYFSETQRNKGNFPGRFSGRQFSNSRSEMNVSTLELGDSALYLCASSLEGEELFFGSGTQLSVL.

The gene calls are TRBV11-2 and TRBJ2-5; D is unresolved. This CDR3 contains 13 residues. V lost 5 bases, J lost 3 bases, and 10 bases lay in between. Germline CDR1 reads SGHAT; CDR2 reads FQNNGV. The CDR3 nucleotides read TGTGCCAGCAGCACCTTTCCCAAAGAGACCCAGTACTTC. Its protein product is CASSTFPKETQYF.

The sample holds a few counts of this clonotype. The chain joins TRBV20-1 to TRBJ2-7, with D possibly being TRBD1 or TRBD2 (6 bases each). CDR1 and CDR2 (germline): DFQATT, SNEGSKA (reference sequence). The germline V and J ends were trimmed by 3 bases and 1 base, with 16 bases remaining between them. The CDR3 contains 15 residues. CDR3: CSARIRGAGSYEQYF. The CDR3 DNA sequence: TGCAGTGCTAGGATTAGGGGGGCAGGGTCCTACGAGCAGTACTTC.

The gene calls are TRBV10-3 and TRBJ2-4; perhaps TRBD1 as D (6 bases). Deletions cut 11 bases from V and 0 bases from J, with 17 bases between. Germline CDR1 ENHRY, CDR2 SYGVKD. This CDR3 region has 15 residues. The CDR3 sequence is CASSGAALAKNIQYF. In DNA form, the CDR3 reads TGTGCCTCCTCAGGGGCGGCCCTAGCCAAAAACATTCAGTACTTC.

This clonotype showed up many times. The V call is TRBV20-1, the J call TRBJ1-6, with 7 nucleotides matching TRBD1. The CDR3 consists of 13 residues. Germline V gene data show CDR1 as DFQATT and CDR2 as SNEGSKA (reference sequence). V was pared by 3 bases and J by 7 bases, with 3 bases of the junction left unmatched. The chain's CDR3 is CSASDRENSPLHF. The CDR3 DNA reads as TGCAGTGCTAGCGACAGGGAAAATTCACCCCTCCACTTT.

This chain links TRBV7-9 with TRBJ2-3; TRBD2 matches 9 bases. This CDR3 comprises 17 residues. Germline values: CDR1 SEHNR, CDR2 FQNEAQ (reference sequence). Unmatched junction bases numbered 7, after V lost 1 base and J lost 2 bases. In DNA form, the CDR3 reads TGTGCCAGCAGCTTAGGGACTAGCGCAACCTTCACAGATACGCAGTATTTT. It yields the protein CASSLGTSATFTDTQYF.

This clonotype came up a few times. This may stem from a read error, because a much larger clone lies one nucleotide away. This sequence joins TRBV12-3 or TRBV12-4 and TRBJ2-5; D ambiguous. The V and J ends lost 3 bases and 5 bases respectively, with 4 bases between them. The CDR3 runs to 11 residues. Here the CDR3 DNA reads TGTGCCAGCAGTTTCTGGGAGACCCAGTACTTC. Translating gives CASSFWETQYF.

This clonotype was counted between two and nine times. The chain employs TRBV5-5 and TRBJ2-2, with 11 bases fitting TRBD2. The CDR3 is made up of 17 amino acids. CDR1 and CDR2 (germline): SGHKS, YYEKEE (reference sequence). V lost 3 bases to trimming and J lost 4 bases; unmatched junction nucleotides: 8. CDR3: CASSSTRLAGTTGELFF. DNA for the CDR3: TGTGCCAGCAGCTCCACCCGACTAGCGGGGACCACCGGGGAGCTGTTTTTT.

This chain connects TRBV7-9 to TRBJ1-2; no clear D. Between the trimmed V and J ends, which lost 2 bases and 0 bases, there was a span of 10 bases. The germline gives CDR1 SEHNR, CDR2 FQNEAQ (reference sequence). CDR3 size: 15 residues. CDR3 nucleotides: TGTGCCAGCAGCTTATGGGTGGAGGCTAACTATGGCTACACCTTC. Protein product: CASSLWVEANYGYTF.

The sample holds a few counts of this clonotype. This chain connects TRBV15 to TRBJ2-3; no firm D call. Trimming took 2 bases from V and 4 from J, leaving 7 bases between them. Germline V gene lookup returns CDR1 LNHNV and CDR2 YYDKDF (reference sequence). The CDR3 is 13 amino acids. CDR3 nucleotides: TGTGCCACCAGCAGACGCACAGCAGATACGCAGTATTTT. Amino acids: CATSRRTADTQYF.

Notes on this clonotype: The junction does not match germline at one end; this may be a read error. The chain joins TRBV3-1 to TRBJ2-7; 8 positions match TRBD2. This CDR3 contains 16 residues. CDR1 is LGHDT, CDR2 YNNKEL, per germline (reference sequence). The CDR3 DNA reads TGTGCCAGCACCCAAGGGACGGCGGGAGGACAGTGGGAGCAGTACTTC. This encodes CASTQGTAGGQWEQYF.

This clonotype turned up a few times. This chain's CDR3 is CASSQEFPLSYEQYF. CDR3 DNA: TGCGCCAGCAGCCAAGAGTTCCCCCTATCCTACGAGCAGTACTTC. The chain couples TRBV4-1 to TRBJ2-7; D not resolved. The CDR3 extends over 15 amino acids. The V end was cut by 0 bases, the J end by 1 base, with 10 bases between. In germline, CDR1 is MGHRA, CDR2 YSYEKL.

V and J are TRBV2 and TRBJ2-1; D remains unclear. This CDR3 has 17 amino acids. V was shortened by 6 bases and J by 2 bases, with 20 bases between the two germline ends. CDR1 SNHLY and CDR2 FYNNEI come from the germline V gene. Here the CDR3 DNA reads TGTGCCAGCAGCCGCACTCGCAAAATTCCCACCTACAATGAGCAGTTCTTC. This codes for CASSRTRKIPTYNEQFF.

Points on this clonotype: A junction end diverges from the germline sequence, so it may reflect a read error. The genes are TRBV27 and TRBJ1-1; D gene uncertain. Looked up from germline, CDR1 is MNHEY and CDR2 is SMNVEV (reference sequence). The length of the CDR3 is 12 residues. CDR3 coding DNA: TGTGCCAGCGGATACAGATACACGGAAGCTTTCTTT. Its translation: CASGYRYTEAFF.

The chain employs TRBV5-1 and TRBJ1-1; a possible D gene is TRBD1 (6 bases). CDR1 is SGHRS, CDR2 YFSETQ, per germline. CDR3 length: 13 amino acids. V gave up 4 bases and J gave up 4 bases, with 11 bases separating them. CDR3 bases: TGCGCCAGCAGCATGGCACAGGGCACTGAAGCTTTCTTT. This codes for CASSMAQGTEAFF. The variable domain in full, with the rest retrieved from reference TRBV5-1 and TRBJ1-1, is KAGVTQTPRYLIKTRGQQVTLSCSPISGHRSVSWYQQTPGQGLQFLFEYFSETQRNKGNFPGRFSGRQFSNSRSEMNVSTLELGDSALYLCASSMAQGTEAFFGQGTRLTVV.

This clonotype was counted between two and nine times. The chain couples TRBV10-3 to TRBJ2-7, with 9 nucleotides matching TRBD1. This CDR3 has 13 amino acids. The J segment lost 0 bases and the V segment lost 9 bases, leaving 3 bases of the junction unmatched. The V gene's germline CDR1 is ENHRY and CDR2 SYGVKD. CDR3 loop: CAIQGADSYEQYF. The CDR3 nucleotides read TGTGCCATACAGGGGGCTGACTCCTACGAGCAGTACTTC.

This clonotype was seen a handful of times. CDR3 amino acids: CASRPLGGVRIQYF. DNA of the CDR3: TGTGCCAGCAGGCCCCTAGGGGGGGTTCGGATTCAGTACTTC. The V and J genes are TRBV12-3 or TRBV12-4 and TRBJ2-4; weak D call: TRBD2 (7 bases). The V and J ends lost 6 bases and 10 bases respectively, with 19 bases between them. The CDR3 has 14 residues.

This clonotype has a handful of counts. This chain connects TRBV12-3 or TRBV12-4 to TRBJ2-3; 10 bases map to TRBD2. CDR3 length: 14 residues. The J segment lost 4 bases and the V segment lost 6 bases, leaving 4 bases of the junction unmatched. CDR3: CASRVLAGSDTQYF. DNA of the CDR3: TGTGCCAGCAGAGTACTAGCGGGATCAGATACGCAGTATTTT.